These 19 T cell receptor beta chains were all obtained from the same sample, sequenced in a study of CD8+CD57+ T cells in acquired aplastic anemia. Genomic DNA was employed as the template in profiling TCR beta VDJ and CDR3. A single record per CDR3 protein comes from TCRdb applying MiXCR to the reads. The sample contains more than 150,000 distinct CDR3 sequences, roughly 64% of which appear only once. The material sequenced was sorted CD4+, CD8+, or CD8+CD57+ T cells (not recorded which) from PBMCs. The receptors come from a human donor with severe aplastic anemia or a healthy control (not recorded which).

This chain uses TRBV5-1 with TRBJ2-2; D not resolved. The CDR3 is 15 residues long. Per the germline V gene, CDR1 is SGHRS and CDR2 is YFSETQ. Between the trimmed V and J ends, which lost 2 bases and 0 bases, there was a span of 8 bases. As DNA, the CDR3 is TGCGCCAGCAGCTTAGGTCAGTCGAACACCGGGGAGCTGTTTTTT. It specifies CASSLGQSNTGELFF.

Of note for this clonotype: One end of the junction fails to match germline, which may point to a read error. This chain connects TRBV20-1 to TRBJ2-7; the match to TRBD2 covers 12 bases. Germline lookup yields CDR1 DFQATT and CDR2 SNEGSKA (reference sequence). The CDR3 loop spans 14 amino acids. The CDR3 nucleotides are TGCAGTGCCAGAGGACTAGCGGGAAACTACGAGCAGTACTTC. It is translated as CSARGLAGNYEQYF.

The chain uses TRBV7-3 and TRBJ1-1; tentative D call: TRBD1 (6 bases). CDR1 and CDR2 (germline): SGHTA, FQGTGA. V lost 2 bases, J lost 5 bases, and 12 bases lay in between. This CDR3 has 14 residues. As DNA, the CDR3 is TGTGCCAGCAGCTTAGTCGGAGGGACAACTGAAGCTTTCTTT. This gives the protein CASSLVGGTTEAFF. The full variable domain, rest sourced from reference TRBV7-3 and TRBJ1-1, is GAGVSQTPSNKVTEKGKYVELRCDPISGHTALYWYRQSLGQGPEFLIYFQGTGAADDSGLPNDRFFAVRPEGSVSTLKIQRTERGDSAVYLCASSLVGGTTEAFFGQGTRLTVV.

This chain links TRBV20-1 with TRBJ1-1; D possibly corresponds to TRBD1 (5 bases). The germline V gene encodes CDR1 DFQATT and CDR2 SNEGSKA (reference sequence). Trimming shortened V by 3 bases and J by 3 bases, and 17 bases separated the two germline ends. This CDR3 has 15 amino acids. The CDR3 sequence is CSASGGSVLDTEAFF. For the CDR3, the DNA is TGCAGTGCTAGCGGGGGGTCCGTATTAGACACTGAAGCTTTCTTT.

CDR3 residues: CATNYRGVVEVVCEKLFF. CDR3 nucleotide sequence: TGTGCCACCAACTACAGGGGGGTGGTTGAGGTCGTGTGTGAAAAACTGTTTTTT. The chain employs TRBV24-1 and TRBJ1-4; 8 bases line up with TRBD1. Germline V gene data show CDR1 as KGHDR and CDR2 as SFDVKD. The CDR3 has 18 residues. Trimming took 8 bases from V and 7 from J; bases not matched to a gene: 20.

This clonotype occurred a few times. The chain couples TRBV12-3 or TRBV12-4 to TRBJ2-1, with a tentative D call TRBD1 (6 bases). CDR3 length: 12 amino acids. Trimming removed 3 bases at V and 10 bases at J, with 10 bases between. As DNA, the CDR3 is TGTGCCAGCAGTTTGGGGGCTGGAGAGCAGTTCTTC. It yields the protein CASSLGAGEQFF.

The rearrangement links TRBV2 to TRBJ2-5; 10 bases match TRBD2. This CDR3 is built from 13 residues. Per germline, CDR1 SNHLY and CDR2 FYNNEI. The ends lost 3 bases at V and 13 bases at J; junction bases unmatched: 8. CDR3 coding DNA: TGTGCCAGCAGTGAGGGTAGCGGGGGGACCTTGTACTTC. Its translation is CASSEGSGGTLYF.

The rearrangement uses TRBV7-2 and TRBJ1-6; D is undetermined. The germline V gene has CDR1 SGHTA and CDR2 FQGNSA. This CDR3 comprises 12 residues. V shed 6 bases and J shed 10 bases, with 10 bases lying between them. The DNA for the CDR3 is TGTGCCAGCAGTGGACTCAGCTCACCCCTCCACTTT. It specifies CASSGLSSPLHF. Using reference TRBV7-2 and TRBJ1-6 for the parts outside the CDR3, the full variable domain is GAGVSQSPSNKVTEKGKDVELRCDPISGHTALYWYRQSLGQGLEFLIYFQGNSAPDKSGLPSDRFSAERTGGSVSTLTIQRTQQEDSAVYLCASSGLSSPLHFGNGTRLTVT.

J is TRBJ2-7 and V is TRBV7-9; possibly TRBD2 for D (5 bases). Germline V lookup: CDR1 SEHNR, CDR2 FQNEAQ (reference sequence). This CDR3 has 13 residues. V lost 8 bases and J 0 bases, leaving 11 bases between the germline ends. The CDR3 spells CASVLGSSYEQYF. The CDR3 DNA sequence: TGTGCCAGCGTGCTTGGGAGCTCCTACGAGCAGTACTTC.

This clonotype occurred a few times. The chain has TRBV7-8 and TRBJ1-5; no clear D. The length of the CDR3 is 12 residues. CDR1 and CDR2 from the germline V gene are SGHVS and FQNEAQ. Deletions cut 0 bases from V and 8 bases from J, with 5 bases between. Written as DNA, the CDR3 is TGTGCCAGCAGCTTAGCCGGGGAGCCCCAGCATTTT. Amino acid sequence: CASSLAGEPQHF.

The chain uses TRBV25-1 and TRBJ1-1; D gene unclear. The germline V and J ends were trimmed by 3 bases and 4 bases, with 9 bases remaining between them. Germline lookup yields CDR1 MGHDK and CDR2 SYGVNS. There are 13 residues in the CDR3. In DNA form, the CDR3 reads TGTGCCAGCAGTGACGGGGTAAGCACTGAAGCTTTCTTT. It is translated as CASSDGVSTEAFF.

This chain connects TRBV12-3 or TRBV12-4 to TRBJ2-7, with 8 bases that match TRBD1. CDR3 length: 15 residues. Unmatched junction bases numbered 7, after V lost 0 bases and J lost 6 bases. In DNA, the CDR3 is TGTGCCAGCAGTTTAGCGCGGCAGGGGGCAAGCGAGCAGTACTTC. Amino acids: CASSLARQGASEQYF.

This clonotype was picked up many times. CDR3 sequence reads: CATSSQGNNYGYTF. CDR3 coding DNA: TGTGCCACCAGCAGCCAGGGAAATAACTATGGCTACACCTTC. This rearrangement joins TRBV15 to TRBJ1-2, with a weak D call TRBD1 (5 bases). The CDR3 loop spans 14 amino acids. Germline V lookup: CDR1 LNHNV, CDR2 YYDKDF (reference sequence). Trimming pared 3 bases from V and 1 base from J, leaving 9 bases between.

This chain links TRBV5-1 with TRBJ1-3, with 10 nucleotides matching TRBD1. The CDR3 length is 16 residues. Germline V gene sequence: CDR1 SGHRS, CDR2 YFSETQ. The ends lost 5 bases at V and 2 bases at J; junction bases unmatched: 7. The CDR3, as DNA: TGCGCCAGCAGTCCCCGGACAGGGGGGACTGGAAACACCATATATTTT. This sequence encodes CASSPRTGGTGNTIYF.

To note about this clonotype: A read error is likely, as this CDR3 ends without the conserved phenylalanine or tryptophan. The chain carries TRBV7-9 and TRBJ2-3, with 11 bases aligning to TRBD2. The CDR3 has 19 amino acids. After removal of 5 bases from V and 5 bases from J, the junction contained 18 bases not matched to a gene. Germline loops: CDR1 SEHNR, CDR2 FQNEAQ (reference sequence). The CDR3 here is CASSVEGGIAGGLQDTQYS. For the CDR3, the DNA is TGTGCCAGCAGCGTAGAGGGGGGAATAGCGGGGGGGCTTCAAGATACGCAGTATTCT.

In regard to this clonotype: Compared with germline, one end of the junction differs, possibly owing to a read error. In nucleotides, the CDR3 is TGCAGCGCCGTAGCTGATCCCTACAATGAGCAGTTTTTT. This gives the protein CSAVADPYNEQFF. V usage is TRBV29-1 and J usage is TRBJ2-2; D is ambiguous. The CDR3 contains 13 residues. Germline lookup yields CDR1 SQVTM and CDR2 ANQGSEA.

V usage is TRBV20-1 and J usage is TRBJ2-7, with D unclear. Trimming removed 0 bases at V and 2 bases at J, with 8 bases between. Germline V gene sequence: CDR1 DFQATT, CDR2 SNEGSKA (reference sequence). CDR3 length: 13 amino acids. The DNA for the CDR3 is TGCAGTGCTAGAGAGGTGCAGCCCTACGAGCAGTACTTC. Amino acids: CSAREVQPYEQYF.

V gene TRBV7-9 combines with J gene TRBJ1-3, with no clear D. The germline V gene encodes CDR1 SEHNR and CDR2 FQNEAQ (reference sequence). The CDR3 runs to 16 residues. The V end lost 1 base, the J end lost 4 bases, and 14 bases lay between the germline ends. In DNA form, the CDR3 reads TGTGCCAGCAGCTTAGGAGTAGCGGATCGGGGAAACACCATATATTTT. Protein: CASSLGVADRGNTIYF.

The rearrangement joins TRBV7-9 to TRBJ1-6; TRBD1 aligns across 9 bases. In germline, CDR1 is SEHNR, CDR2 FQNEAQ (reference sequence). The CDR3 sequence is 14 residues long. Unmatched junction bases numbered 6, after V lost 5 bases and J lost 10 bases. The CDR3 loop is CASSTGQGNSPLHF. CDR3 sequence (DNA): TGTGCCAGCAGCACGGGACAGGGTAACTCACCCCTCCACTTT.